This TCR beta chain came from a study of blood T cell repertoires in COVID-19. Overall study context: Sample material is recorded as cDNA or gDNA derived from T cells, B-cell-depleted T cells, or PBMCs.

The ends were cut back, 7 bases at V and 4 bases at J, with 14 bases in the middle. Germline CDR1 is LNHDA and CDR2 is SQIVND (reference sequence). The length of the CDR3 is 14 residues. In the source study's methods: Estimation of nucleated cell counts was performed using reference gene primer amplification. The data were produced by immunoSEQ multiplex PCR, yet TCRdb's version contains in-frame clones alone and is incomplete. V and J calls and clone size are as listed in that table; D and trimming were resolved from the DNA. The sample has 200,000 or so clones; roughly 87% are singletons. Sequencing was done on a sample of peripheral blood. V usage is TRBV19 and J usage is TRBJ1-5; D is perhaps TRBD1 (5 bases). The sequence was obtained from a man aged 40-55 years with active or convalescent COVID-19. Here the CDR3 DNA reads TGTGCCAGTAACGAGGGACTCCTTAATCAGCCCCAGCATTTT. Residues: CASNEGLLNQPQHF. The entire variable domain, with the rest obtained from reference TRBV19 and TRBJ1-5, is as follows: DGGITQSPKYLFRKEGQNVTLSCEQNLNHDAMYWYRQDPGQGLRLIYYSQIVNDFQKGDIAEGYSVSREKKESFPLTVTSAQKNPTAFYLCASNEGLLNQPQHFGDGTRLSIL.